The 29 T cell receptor beta chains listed next were all sequenced from one sample in a study of shared clonotypes between healthy human individuals. Assay used: immunoSEQ multiplex PCR; TCRdb lists only in-frame clones, some missing. The repertoire holds some 500,000 clones, roughly 95% seen once, with around 0.067% in the top ten. Sequenced material: naive CD4+ T cells sorted from blood. Subset of the sample: CD45RA+ positively selected. Receptors originate from a woman aged 25-40 years in good health.

The J gene is TRBJ1-1, the V gene TRBV28; TRBD1 is a possible D gene (6 bases). The CDR3 is 14 amino acids. Trimming pared 6 bases from V and 5 bases from J, leaving 16 bases between. The germline gives CDR1 MDHEN, CDR2 SYDVKM. The CDR3 here is CASSPLGGRTEAFF. In nucleotides, the CDR3 is TGTGCCAGCAGCCCCCTTGGGGGCAGGACTGAAGCTTTCTTT.

The chain couples TRBV23-1 to TRBJ1-3, with TRBD1 matching 9 bases. TRBV23-1 counts as an open reading frame of uncertain function. The CDR3 is made up of 16 amino acids. V lost 3 bases to trimming and J lost 9 bases; unmatched junction nucleotides: 12. CDR3 region: CASSHQPGQGRSTIYF. The CDR3 nucleotides read TGCGCCAGCAGTCACCAACCGGGACAGGGCCGATCCACCATATATTTT.

Comment on this clone: One end of the junction fails to match germline, which may point to a read error. The chain joins TRBV5-1 to TRBJ2-3, with D perhaps TRBD2 (6 bases). The V gene's germline CDR1 is SGHRS and CDR2 YFSETQ. The CDR3 runs 18 residues. The CDR3 sequence: CASSLDAVGDLGADTQYF. CDR3 sequence (DNA): TGCGCCAGCAGTTTGGACGCCGTTGGGGACTTGGGGGCAGATACGCAGTATTTT.

V is TRBV5-1 and J is TRBJ2-7, with 7 nucleotides matching TRBD2. Germline loops: CDR1 SGHRS, CDR2 YFSETQ. The length of the CDR3 is 15 residues. V was pared by 3 bases and J by 6 bases, with 12 bases of the junction left unmatched. CDR3 DNA: TGCGCCAGCAGCTCCAGCACCGGGACTATCGGCGAGCAGTACTTC. Translation gives CASSSSTGTIGEQYF.

The chain couples TRBV6-1 to TRBJ2-1; D might be TRBD2 (5 bases). This CDR3 has 14 amino acids. Germline CDR1 MNHNS, CDR2 SASEGT. Trimming left V 1 base short and J 9 bases short, with 13 bases between. CDR3 sequence: CASSEGASPREQFF. DNA for the CDR3: TGTGCCAGCAGTGAAGGGGCTAGCCCGCGTGAGCAGTTCTTC.

CDR3: CASGTGRRTQYF. DNA of the CDR3: TGTGCCAGCGGGACAGGGCGTAGGACCCAGTACTTC. The chain recombines TRBV27 with TRBJ2-5, with 9 bases fitting TRBD1. The CDR3 is 12 residues long. Germline CDR1 is MNHEY and CDR2 is SMNVEV (reference sequence). The V and J ends lost 8 bases and 7 bases, in that order; junction bases with no gene match: 5.

The chain is built from TRBV6-5 and TRBJ2-7, with D perhaps TRBD2 (5 bases). V dropped 0 bases and J dropped 6 bases, with 18 bases sitting between them. The CDR3 spans 16 residues. Germline CDR1 and CDR2: MNHEY and SVGAGI. In DNA, the CDR3 is TGTGCCAGCAGTTACTCTCGAGCTCCCCCGCGGGCCGAGCAGTACTTC. Encoded protein: CASSYSRAPPRAEQYF.

The rearrangement joins TRBV18 to TRBJ2-2, with D tentatively TRBD1 (6 bases). CDR3 size: 14 residues. CDR1 KGHSH and CDR2 LQKENI come from the germline V gene. V lost 4 bases and J lost 7, with 13 bases in between. The CDR3 DNA sequence: TGTGCCAGCTCACTAGACAGGACGATCGGGGAGCTGTTTTTT. It is translated as CASSLDRTIGELFF.

The sample holds one count of this clone. The rearrangement joins TRBV19 to TRBJ1-5, with 7 bases aligning to TRBD1. V shed 5 bases and J 6 bases; nucleotides not matched to a gene: 7. The germline gives CDR1 LNHDA, CDR2 SQIVND (reference sequence). CDR3 length: 14 residues. CDR3 DNA: TGTGCCAGTAGTGCCGACAGGGATGTTCAGCCCCAGCATTTT. Protein product: CASSADRDVQPQHF.

This rearrangement joins TRBV28 to TRBJ1-2, with D uncertain. V was shortened by 2 bases and J by 6 bases, with 16 bases between the two germline ends. The CDR3 extends over 15 amino acids. The V gene's germline CDR1 is MDHEN and CDR2 SYDVKM. The CDR3 reads CASSLMAGRIDGYTF. The DNA for the CDR3 is TGTGCCAGCAGTTTAATGGCCGGGAGGATCGATGGCTACACCTTC.

The rearrangement joins TRBV30 to TRBJ2-5; D is perhaps TRBD2 (5 bases). The CDR3 has 17 residues. The V end was cut by 2 bases, the J end by 1 base, with 20 bases between. Germline assignment: CDR1 GTSNPN and CDR2 SVGIG (reference sequence). DNA of the CDR3: TGTGCCTGGAGTACGATCAGAAACGACTACCCCCAAGAGACCCAGTACTTC. Its translation: CAWSTIRNDYPQETQYF.

The gene calls are TRBV6-6 and TRBJ2-1; TRBD2 agrees at 11 bases. The CDR3 contains 15 residues. V gave up 6 bases and J gave up 5 bases; unmatched junction bases: 6. From germline, CDR1 is MNHNY and CDR2 SVGAGI (reference sequence). The CDR3 bases are TGTGCCAGCAGCTGGACTAGCGGGCTACACAATGAGCAGTTCTTC. As protein: CASSWTSGLHNEQFF.

This clone was picked up one time. A junction end diverges from the germline sequence, so it may reflect a read error. V gene TRBV7-2 combines with J gene TRBJ2-1, with TRBD2 matching 8 bases. Germline V lookup: CDR1 SGHTA, CDR2 FQGNSA. CDR3 length equals 14 residues. DNA for the CDR3: TGTGCCAGCAGCTTAGATTTTCAGCGGGAGAACTGGCTCTTC. Amino acid sequence: CASSLDFQRENWLF. Looking up the rest from reference TRBV7-2 and TRBJ2-1 gives the full variable domain: GAGVSQSPSNKVTEKGKDVELRCDPISGHTALYWYRQSLGQGLEFLIYFQGNSAPDKSGLPSDRFSAERTGGSVSTLTIQRTQQEDSAVYLCASSLDFQRENWLFGPGTRLTVL.

This chain uses TRBV6-5 with TRBJ2-3; the D is unclear. This CDR3 contains 14 residues. Per germline, CDR1 MNHEY and CDR2 SVGAGI. Between the trimmed V and J ends, which lost 0 bases and 7 bases, there was a span of 11 bases. CDR3 residues: CASSYSPEGYTQYF. DNA for the CDR3: TGTGCCAGCAGTTACTCGCCTGAAGGATATACGCAGTATTTT.

The rearrangement links TRBV6-1 to TRBJ2-7, with D possibly called TRBD1 or TRBD2 (5 bases each). The CDR3 extends over 15 amino acids. CDR1 is MNHNS, CDR2 SASEGT, per germline. The V gene lost 1 base and the J gene lost 0 bases, with 10 bases spanning the gap. CDR3 sequence: CASSEVVGDSYEQYF. DNA of the CDR3: TGTGCCAGCAGTGAAGTGGTGGGGGACTCCTACGAGCAGTACTTC.

V usage is TRBV10-3 and J usage is TRBJ1-5, with D possibly TRBD1 on 5 matching bases. CDR3 length equals 13 residues. Trimming stripped 9 bases from V and 3 bases from J, with 12 bases between. Germline lookup yields CDR1 ENHRY and CDR2 SYGVKD. The CDR3 is CAMKGALNQPQHF. CDR3 nucleotide sequence: TGTGCCATGAAAGGGGCCCTCAATCAGCCCCAGCATTTT.

V usage is TRBV6-5 and J usage is TRBJ1-5; no firm D call. CDR3 length: 15 amino acids. Germline-derived CDR1 and CDR2 are MNHEY and SVGAGI. The V end lost 0 bases, the J end lost 5 bases, and 11 bases lay between the germline ends. The CDR3 DNA reads TGTGCCAGCAGTTACTCGGCCGGGCTGGATCAGCCCCAGCATTTT. Translation gives CASSYSAGLDQPQHF.

The chain is built from TRBV30 and TRBJ2-7; 7 bases map to TRBD2. This CDR3 contains 14 residues. CDR1 and CDR2 (germline): GTSNPN, SVGIG (reference sequence). The trim removed 4 bases at V and 4 bases at J, leaving 10 bases unmatched. The CDR3 DNA reads as TGTGCCTGGAAGTTGGGGGGGATAGGGTACGAGCAGTACTTC. Its translation: CAWKLGGIGYEQYF. The entire variable domain, with the rest obtained from reference TRBV30 and TRBJ2-7, is as follows: SQTIHQWPATLVQPVGSPLSLECTVEGTSNPNLYWYRQAAGRGLQLLFYSVGIGQISSEVPQNLSASRPQDRQFILSSKKLLLSDSGFYLCAWKLGGIGYEQYFGPGTRLTVT.

This chain uses TRBV4-2 with TRBJ2-7; D is possibly TRBD1 (5 bases). V was shortened by 0 bases and J by 2 bases, with 14 bases between the two germline ends. The CDR3 length is 16 residues. CDR1 and CDR2 from the germline V gene are LGHNA and YNFKEQ. The chain's CDR3 is CASSQDFATVTYEQYF. CDR3 nucleotides: TGTGCCAGCAGCCAAGATTTTGCGACAGTCACCTACGAGCAGTACTTC.

The DNA of the CDR3 is TGTGCCAGCAGTTTACCTAGACTAGCCGCTATCGAGCAGTACTTC. It specifies CASSLPRLAAIEQYF. The chain links TRBV28 to TRBJ2-7, with 7 bases fitting TRBD2. J gave up 6 bases and V 2 bases, and 10 bases lay outside the gene matches. Germline V lookup: CDR1 MDHEN, CDR2 SYDVKM. The CDR3 has 15 residues.

The J gene is TRBJ1-2, the V gene TRBV2, with 9 bases matching TRBD1. Germline V gene sequence: CDR1 SNHLY, CDR2 FYNNEI. The CDR3 has 13 amino acids. V shed 6 bases, J shed 2 bases, and the junction held 1 base outside the gene matches. The CDR3 coding sequence is TGTGCCAGCAGGGGGACAGGGAACTATGGCTACACCTTC. Translation gives CASRGTGNYGYTF.

This clone has only a few counts. The chain carries TRBV7-9 and TRBJ1-1; D is ambiguous. The CDR3 is 13 amino acids. V lost 1 base and J 1 base, leaving 4 bases between the germline ends. From germline, CDR1 is SEHNR and CDR2 FQNEAQ (reference sequence). CDR3 nucleotides: TGTGCCAGCAGCTTAGGACAGAACACTGAAGCTTTCTTT. This translates into CASSLGQNTEAFF.

The chain uses TRBV7-2 and TRBJ2-5; no firm D call. V shed 4 bases and J shed 5 bases, with 11 bases lying between them. Germline V gene lookup returns CDR1 SGHTA and CDR2 FQGNSA. CDR3 length equals 13 residues. CDR3 sequence: CASSSDPLETQYF. The CDR3 DNA follows: TGTGCCAGCAGCTCTGACCCGTTGGAGACCCAGTACTTC.

In this sample, this clone turned up once. The chain joins TRBV9 to TRBJ2-3; TRBD2 matches 8 bases. Looked up from germline, CDR1 is SGDLS and CDR2 is YYNGEE. Trimming took 4 bases from V and 2 from J; bases not matched to a gene: 6. The CDR3 is made up of 15 amino acids. This CDR3 reads CASSRSGKSTDTQYF. The CDR3 DNA is TGTGCCAGCAGCCGTAGCGGGAAGTCCACAGATACGCAGTATTTT.

V and J are TRBV7-9 and TRBJ1-1; TRBD1 is a possible D gene (6 bases). The CDR3 is made up of 15 amino acids. Between the trimmed V and J ends, which lost 2 bases and 1 base, there was a span of 11 bases. Germline V lookup: CDR1 SEHNR, CDR2 FQNEAQ (reference sequence). CDR3 in DNA: TGTGCCAGCAGCTTAATTGGGGGGGCGAACACTGAAGCTTTCTTT. Translating it yields CASSLIGGANTEAFF.

The rearrangement joins TRBV25-1 to TRBJ1-1, with a tentative D call TRBD1 (6 bases). The germline V gene has CDR1 MGHDK and CDR2 SYGVNS. The CDR3 is 15 amino acids. V was pared by 3 bases and J by 3 bases, with 14 bases between. CDR3 residues: CASSDWGPGDTEAFF. DNA for the CDR3: TGTGCCAGCAGTGACTGGGGCCCAGGGGACACTGAAGCTTTCTTT.

The genes are TRBV9 and TRBJ2-3; a weak D match, TRBD2 (6 bases). V was shortened by 0 bases and J by 0 bases, with 11 bases between the two germline ends. This CDR3 contains 16 residues. Germline assignment: CDR1 SGDLS and CDR2 YYNGEE. The CDR3 region is CASSVAPSVSTDTQYF. For the CDR3, the DNA is TGTGCCAGCAGCGTAGCACCTAGCGTAAGCACAGATACGCAGTATTTT.

The chain links TRBV30 to TRBJ1-3; D call uncertain. The CDR3 runs 14 residues. V lost 0 bases to trimming and J lost 2 bases, with 8 bases between them. Germline CDR1 is GTSNPN and CDR2 is SVGIG (reference sequence). This chain's CDR3 is CAWSVKAAGNTIYF. As DNA, the CDR3 is TGTGCCTGGAGTGTAAAAGCCGCTGGAAACACCATATATTTT.

The chain joins TRBV27 to TRBJ2-7, with D perhaps TRBD1 (6 bases). Germline CDR1 MNHEY, CDR2 SMNVEV (reference sequence). This CDR3 has 13 residues. V was pared by 4 bases and J by 6 bases, with 13 bases between. The CDR3 protein is CASSSNRVGEQYF. As DNA, the CDR3 is TGTGCCAGCAGTTCAAACAGGGTCGGCGAGCAGTACTTC.